The sample holds a few counts of the clone carrying this T cell receptor beta chain. Its specificity is not known. Each of the donors had 8 to 10 milliliters of peripheral blood drawn into EDTA-treated Vacutainer tubes. The CDR3 totals 15 residues. From germline, CDR1 is MGHRA and CDR2 YSYEKL. V lost 0 bases, J lost 4 bases, and 12 bases lay in between. This record comes from a study of blood T cells in healthy people across ages. Study-level results: In these data, TCR beta diversity tracked strongly with naive T cell percentage. Higher diversity and more naive CD4+ cells were features of long-lived donors, compared to aged donors.

Next came a second PCR, run for about 6 to 12 cycles, which used a sample-barcoded 5' primer along with a J-beta primer mix. The template-switch adaptor was a 5' adaptor with 12 random nucleotides. It tagged each cDNA molecule. TCRdb independently ran MiXCR on the 5' RACE reads; one entry per CDR3 protein. The sample has some 1.5 million distinct CDR3 sequences, approximately 42% seen once. Specimen: blood. This receptor was identified in a woman under 30 in good health. The chain uses TRBV4-1 and TRBJ1-2; a weak D match, TRBD1 (5 bases). CDR3 sequence (DNA): TGCGCCAGCAGCCAAGAGGCCAGGGAGGCCTATGGCTACACCTTC. As protein: CASSQEAREAYGYTF.